This T cell receptor (beta chain) came from a study of molecular identifiers for immune sequencing clone quantification. Ten or more counts support this clonotype. TCRdb reanalysed the PCR reads using MiXCR and keeps one entry per CDR3 protein. The sample lists fewer than 350,000 distinct CDR3 sequences, 20% to 25% occurring once. V was cut by 7 bases and J by 4 bases, with 13 bases left in between. The CDR3 sequence is 13 residues long. CDR1 is PRHDT and CDR2 is FYEKMQ in the germline V gene (reference sequence). Sequencing libraries of naive CD8 cells derived from approximately 20,000 to 1,000,000 sorted cells with 10%, 30% or 50% RNA.

The chain carries TRBV13 and TRBJ2-5; either TRBD1 or TRBD2 may fit D (6 bases each). Material: naive CD8+ T cells from blood, with Jurkat cell RNA spiked in. Described subset: FACS-sorted CD8+CD4-CCR7+CD45RA+ naive T cells. This TCR came from a human donor in good health. Some libraries in this study had Jurkat cell RNA spiked in. As DNA, the CDR3 is TGTGCCAGCAAAGTCGGGGGCACAGAGACCCAGTACTTC. This encodes CASKVGGTETQYF.